The entry below describes one TCR beta chain. Its antigen is not identified. Via 5' RACE with UMI labels, TRB cDNA libraries were prepared. TCRdb re-called the 5' RACE reads; every CDR3 protein appears as one record, without DNA. The sample shows some 130,000 distinct CDR3 sequences, and around 0.54% sits with its ten largest clones. This entry is derived from a study of CXCR3-negative and CXCR3-positive naive CD8 T cells. Across the study: Collectively, the libraries yielded about 135 million TRB reads in total, at about 1.5 +/- 0.3 million per library.

Germline-derived CDR1 and CDR2 are SQVTM and ANQGSEA. The CDR3 has 15 residues. Regarding the study as a whole: Naive cells, whether CXCR3-negative or CXCR3-positive, had similar TRBV-TRBJ usage, while memory cells differed. TRB CDR3 properties were used to infer TCR strength, and surface CD5 was comparable between naive subsets. Naive cells with CXCR3 showed TRB CDR3s that were more hydrophobic than those in CXCR3-negative naive cells.

V usage is TRBV29-1 and J usage is TRBJ1-2; TCRdb lists TRBD1, though no DNA is available to test this call. The TCR sequence derives from a human donor in good health. Some clones in this sample may be carry-over from other donors' samples. Sequencing was performed on naive CXCR3+ CD8+ T cells from blood. Subset of the sample: CD45RO-CCR7+CD27+CD95- naive CD8+ T cells expressing CXCR3 (TNR3+). CDR3: CSVRSLGDWDYGYTF.